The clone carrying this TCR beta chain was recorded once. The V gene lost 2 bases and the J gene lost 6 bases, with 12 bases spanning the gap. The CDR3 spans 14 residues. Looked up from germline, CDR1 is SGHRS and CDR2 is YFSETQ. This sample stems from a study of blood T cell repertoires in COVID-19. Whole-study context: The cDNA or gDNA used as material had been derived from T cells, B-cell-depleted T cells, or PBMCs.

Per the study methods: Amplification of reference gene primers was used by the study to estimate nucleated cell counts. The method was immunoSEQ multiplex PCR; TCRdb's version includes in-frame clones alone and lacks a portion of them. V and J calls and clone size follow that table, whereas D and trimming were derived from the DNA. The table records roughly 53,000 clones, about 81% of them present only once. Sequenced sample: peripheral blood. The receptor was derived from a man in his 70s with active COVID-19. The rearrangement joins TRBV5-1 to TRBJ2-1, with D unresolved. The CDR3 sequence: CASSFDGSGNEQFF. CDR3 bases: TGCGCCAGCAGCTTCGACGGATCGGGCAATGAGCAGTTCTTC. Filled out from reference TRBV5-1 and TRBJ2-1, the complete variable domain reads KAGVTQTPRYLIKTRGQQVTLSCSPISGHRSVSWYQQTPGQGLQFLFEYFSETQRNKGNFPGRFSGRQFSNSRSEMNVSTLELGDSALYLCASSFDGSGNEQFFGPGTRLTVL.